These 10 T cell receptor beta chains were sequenced from one sample in a study of blood T cell repertoires in COVID-19. Sequencing was performed with immunoSEQ multiplex PCR; in TCRdb, only in-frame clones are kept and a portion is missing. The repertoire holds 350,000 to 450,000 clones, about 90% seen once, with roughly 1.9% in the top ten. Sequencing was performed on PBMCs or T cells enriched from blood (not recorded which). Receptors originate from a man aged 35 to 55 in a cohort exposed to, infected with or recovered from COVID-19 (not recorded which).

This chain links TRBV9 with TRBJ2-3; 8 bases are shared with TRBD2. Germline V lookup: CDR1 SGDLS, CDR2 YYNGEE. CDR3 size: 17 residues. The ends lost 0 bases at V and 6 bases at J; junction bases unmatched: 12. The CDR3 DNA is TGTGCCAGCAGCGTAGAGGCGGGAGGACGGGGCGGGGATACGCAGTATTTT. Its translation is CASSVEAGGRGGDTQYF.

The chain combines TRBV6-5 with TRBJ2-1, with D possibly being TRBD1 (6 bases). The germline V gene has CDR1 MNHEY and CDR2 SVGAGI. The CDR3 consists of 13 residues. V was shortened by 4 bases and J by 12 bases, with 16 bases between the two germline ends. The CDR3: CASSSNRVGVQFF. CDR3 sequence (DNA): TGTGCCAGCAGTTCTAACAGGGTCGGGGTGCAGTTCTTC.

This chain joins TRBV7-9 and TRBJ2-1; 7 positions match TRBD2. The CDR3 consists of 16 residues. With V trimmed by 3 bases and J by 4 bases, 9 bases remained unmatched. The germline gives CDR1 SEHNR, CDR2 FQNEAQ (reference sequence). The CDR3 is CASSFLVGGSYNEQFF. In nucleotides, the CDR3 is TGTGCCAGCAGCTTCCTAGTTGGCGGGAGTTACAATGAGCAGTTCTTC. Drawing the rest from reference TRBV7-9 and TRBJ2-1, the complete variable domain is DTGVSQNPRHKITKRGQNVTFRCDPISEHNRLYWYRQTLGQGPEFLTYFQNEAQLEKSRLLSDRFSAERPKGSFSTLEIQRTEQGDSAMYLCASSFLVGGSYNEQFFGPGTRLTVL.

This clone was seen just once. This chain links TRBV4-1 with TRBJ2-1; D gene uncertain. Trimming took 1 base from V and 5 from J, leaving 12 bases between them. Germline V gene sequence: CDR1 MGHRA, CDR2 YSYEKL. This CDR3 is built from 15 residues. As DNA, the CDR3 is TGCGCCAGCAGCCAAGCAGGCTCTCTGGACAATGAGCAGTTCTTC. Amino acids: CASSQAGSLDNEQFF.

The chain couples TRBV15 to TRBJ1-6, with 7 bases aligning to TRBD1. Germline V CDR1 and CDR2: LNHNV, YYDKDF (reference sequence). There are 15 residues in the CDR3. V lost 1 base and J lost 5; bases outside the gene matches: 2. CDR3 sequence reads: CATSRGQGNNSPLHF. DNA for the CDR3: TGTGCCACCAGCAGAGGACAGGGAAATAATTCACCCCTCCACTTT.

The rearrangement uses TRBV19 and TRBJ1-1; maybe TRBD1 (5 bases). The CDR3 sequence is 15 residues long. The germline CDR1 and CDR2 sequences are LNHDA and SQIVND (reference sequence). The ends were cut back, 4 bases at V and 6 bases at J, with 18 bases in the middle. The CDR3 sequence is CASSKRLEGKAEAFF. The CDR3 DNA is TGTGCCAGTAGTAAGAGGCTGGAGGGGAAAGCTGAAGCTTTCTTT.

A note on this clone: Mismatch with germline at one junction end may stem from a read error. The chain links TRBV27 to TRBJ2-4, with 14 bases lining up with TRBD2. The CDR3 sequence is 12 residues long. Germline V gene sequence: CDR1 MNHEY, CDR2 SMNVEV (reference sequence). The CDR3 loop is CASRGTSGSWDF. The CDR3 nucleotides read TGTGCCAGCAGGGGGACTAGCGGGAGCTGGGACTTC.

The chain uses TRBV2 and TRBJ1-3; unclear D gene. V was pared by 6 bases and J by 0 bases, with 12 bases between. CDR3 length: 15 residues. Germline values: CDR1 SNHLY, CDR2 FYNNEI. The CDR3 here is CASRTDEFSGNTIYF. The CDR3 nucleotides read TGTGCCAGCAGAACAGACGAGTTCTCTGGAAACACCATATATTTT. Using reference TRBV2 and TRBJ1-3 for the parts outside the CDR3, the full variable domain is EPEVTQTPSHQVTQMGQEVILRCVPISNHLYFYWYRQILGQKVEFLVSFYNNEISEKSEIFDDQFSVERPDGSNFTLKIRSTKLEDSAMYFCASRTDEFSGNTIYFGEGSWLTVV.

This clone was observed a few times. J is TRBJ1-1 and V is TRBV5-1; 8 bases are a match to TRBD1. With V trimmed by 4 bases and J by 6 bases, 11 bases remained unmatched. The CDR3 covers 15 residues. In germline, CDR1 is SGHRS, CDR2 YFSETQ. DNA of the CDR3: TGCGCCAGCAGCGCAGACGTCTCACAGGGGGCTGAAGCTTTCTTT. As protein: CASSADVSQGAEAFF. Combining the CDR3 with reference TRBV5-1 and TRBJ1-1 gives the whole variable domain KAGVTQTPRYLIKTRGQQVTLSCSPISGHRSVSWYQQTPGQGLQFLFEYFSETQRNKGNFPGRFSGRQFSNSRSEMNVSTLELGDSALYLCASSADVSQGAEAFFGQGTRLTVV.

V and J are TRBV9 and TRBJ2-2, with 7 bases fitting TRBD1. Germline V gene data show CDR1 as SGDLS and CDR2 as YYNGEE. The CDR3 length is 15 residues. Trimming removed 4 bases from V and 6 bases from J; junction bases left unmatched: 9. The CDR3 sequence: CASSSRGLRAGELFF. CDR3 DNA sequence: TGTGCCAGCAGCAGCAGGGGGTTGCGGGCCGGGGAGCTGTTTTTT. The complete variable domain, with remaining parts taken from reference TRBV9 and TRBJ2-2, reads DSGVTQTPKHLITATGQRVTLRCSPRSGDLSVYWYQQSLDQGLQFLIQYYNGEERAKGNILERFSAQQFPDLHSELNLSSLELGDSALYFCASSSRGLRAGELFFGEGSRLTVL.